The 16 T cell receptor beta chains given below trace back to one sample, sequenced in a study of control samples from healthy donors and cancer patients. Method: immunoSEQ multiplex PCR; TCRdb's copy keeps in-frame clones and lacks some. The sample consists of 45,000 to 55,000 clones, roughly 94% of them appearing once. The sequenced sample was blood. These receptor sequences come from a man between 25 and 39 years old in good health.

V usage is TRBV6-6 and J usage is TRBJ2-7; 11 bases fit TRBD1. The CDR3 runs 14 residues. From germline, CDR1 is MNHNY and CDR2 SVGAGI (reference sequence). Losses at the gene ends were 5 bases for V and 5 bases for J; bases not matched to a gene: 5. This CDR3 is CASSRGTGGNEQYF. In nucleotides, the CDR3 is TGTGCCAGCAGTCGCGGGACAGGGGGTAACGAGCAGTACTTC.

Only one count was recorded for this clone. The J gene is TRBJ1-1, the V gene TRBV5-1; the match to TRBD1 covers 7 bases. This CDR3 has 15 residues. J lost 1 base, V lost 0 bases, and 3 bases had no gene match. Germline V gene sequence: CDR1 SGHRS, CDR2 YFSETQ. The CDR3 DNA follows: TGCGCCAGCAGCTTGGTGGGGACAGAGAACACTGAAGCTTTCTTT. Amino acid sequence: CASSLVGTENTEAFF.

The J gene is TRBJ1-1, the V gene TRBV7-8; 7 positions agree with TRBD1. V shed 3 bases, J shed 1 base, and the junction held 5 bases outside the gene matches. Per the germline V gene, CDR1 is SGHVS and CDR2 is FQNEAQ. The CDR3 covers 15 residues. The CDR3 bases are TGTGCCAGCAGCTTCGGACAGGTCTCGAACACTGAAGCTTTCTTT. Translating gives CASSFGQVSNTEAFF. The full variable domain, its missing parts supplied by reference TRBV7-8 and TRBJ1-1, is GAGVSQSPRYKVAKRGQDVALRCDPISGHVSLFWYQQALGQGPEFLTYFQNEAQLDKSGLPSDRFFAERPEGSVSTLKIQRTQQEDSAVYLCASSFGQVSNTEAFFGQGTRLTVV.

V usage is TRBV29-1 and J usage is TRBJ2-7; 7 bases align to TRBD1. The CDR3 is made up of 13 amino acids. Trimming cost V 4 bases and J 0 bases; bases outside gene matches: 3. Germline V gives CDR1 SQVTM, CDR2 ANQGSEA. The DNA of the CDR3 is TGCAGCGTTGCGGACAGGCCCTCCTACGAGCAGTACTTC. Residues: CSVADRPSYEQYF.

V gene TRBV10-3 combines with J gene TRBJ1-4, with 8 bases aligning to TRBD1. CDR3 length equals 13 residues. The V segment lost 9 bases and the J segment 1 base; nucleotides outside the gene matches: 1. Germline V gives CDR1 ENHRY, CDR2 SYGVKD. As DNA, the CDR3 is TGTGCCATACAGGGGGGAACTAATGAAAAACTGTTTTTT. It encodes CAIQGGTNEKLFF.

In its sample, this clone was seen once. The chain combines TRBV5-4 with TRBJ2-3, with TRBD2 matching 11 bases. V trimming: 3 bases; J trimming: 0 bases; junction bases outside the gene matches: 3. CDR1 SGHNT and CDR2 YYREEE come from the germline V gene (reference sequence). The CDR3 totals 16 residues. In nucleotides, the CDR3 is TGTGCCAGCAGCTCCCTAGCGGGAGGCAGCACAGATACGCAGTATTTT. Translation gives CASSSLAGGSTDTQYF.

This clone was recorded only once. The CDR3 sequence is CSVTLLRDNYEQYF. The CDR3 nucleotides read TGCAGCGTTACTCTTCTTCGGGACAACTACGAGCAGTACTTC. The rearrangement uses TRBV29-1 and TRBJ2-7, with TRBD1 as a possible D gene (6 bases). The germline CDR1 and CDR2 sequences are SQVTM and ANQGSEA. V lost 5 bases and J lost 3, with 17 bases in between. CDR3 length: 14 residues.

The gene calls are TRBV5-1 and TRBJ2-7; 9 bases are shared with TRBD2. In germline, CDR1 is SGHRS, CDR2 YFSETQ. The CDR3 has 15 residues. The ends lost 0 bases at V and 3 bases at J; junction bases unmatched: 4. CDR3 nucleotide sequence: TGCGCCAGCAGCTTGGAGATGACTAGCGGCTACGAGCAGTACTTC. This translates into CASSLEMTSGYEQYF.

This clone was detected only a few times. This CDR3 reads CASSLGAGGGDTQYF. In nucleotides, the CDR3 is TGTGCCAGCAGTTTAGGGGCGGGAGGGGGAGATACGCAGTATTTT. The rearrangement joins TRBV28 to TRBJ2-3; 9 bases are shared with TRBD2. Germline CDR1 reads MDHEN; CDR2 reads SYDVKM. Unmatched junction bases numbered 5, after V lost 2 bases and J lost 5 bases. The CDR3 consists of 15 residues. The whole variable domain, filled in from reference TRBV28 and TRBJ2-3, reads DVKVTQSSRYLVKRTGEKVFLECVQDMDHENMFWYRQDPGLGLRLIYFSYDVKMKEKGDIPEGYSVSREKKERFSLILESASTNQTSMYLCASSLGAGGGDTQYFGPGTRLTVL.

The V call is TRBV5-3, the J call TRBJ2-3; D is possibly TRBD1 (5 bases). Being an ORF, TRBV5-3 has a function that is uncertain. CDR3 length equals 14 residues. V lost 0 bases and J 3 bases, leaving 8 bases between the germline ends. CDR3 loop: CARSLGRVTDTQYF. The CDR3 DNA follows: TGTGCCAGAAGCTTGGGCAGGGTGACAGATACGCAGTATTTT.

This clone was recorded only once. This chain uses TRBV5-6 with TRBJ1-5; TRBD1 agrees at 8 bases. V gave up 3 bases and J gave up 7 bases; unmatched junction bases: 6. CDR3 size: 14 residues. Per the germline V gene, CDR1 is SGHDT and CDR2 is YYEEEE. The CDR3 nucleotides read TGTGCCAGCAGCTCCGGACAGGGCCGCCAGCCCCAGCATTTT. Translated: CASSSGQGRQPQHF. Based on the CDR3 plus reference TRBV5-6 and TRBJ1-5, the full variable domain is DAGVTQSPTHLIKTRGQQVTLRCSPKSGHDTVSWYQQALGQGPQFIFQYYEEEERQRGNFPDRFSGHQFPNYSSELNVNALLLGDSALYLCASSSGQGRQPQHFGDGTRLSIL.

V usage is TRBV13 and J usage is TRBJ2-3; D is possibly TRBD2 (6 bases). Trimming took 1 base from V and 4 from J, leaving 12 bases between them. Germline-derived CDR1 and CDR2 are PRHDT and FYEKMQ (reference sequence). This CDR3 region has 15 residues. The CDR3 nucleotides are TGTGCCAGCAGCTTAGAGGGCGGGACGGCAGATACGCAGTATTTT. Amino acid sequence: CASSLEGGTADTQYF.

This rearrangement joins TRBV20-1 to TRBJ1-6, with D unclear. Between the trimmed V and J ends, which lost 1 base and 13 bases, there was a span of 8 bases. Germline V gene sequence: CDR1 DFQATT, CDR2 SNEGSKA (reference sequence). The CDR3 covers 11 residues. The CDR3 region has the DNA TGCAGTGCTAGAGGGAACGGGCCCCTCCACTTT. Its protein is CSARGNGPLHF.

V is TRBV19 and J is TRBJ1-2; D possibly corresponds to TRBD1 (5 bases). The germline gives CDR1 LNHDA, CDR2 SQIVND (reference sequence). The CDR3 covers 14 residues. V was cut by 4 bases and J by 7 bases, with 16 bases left in between. In nucleotides, the CDR3 is TGTGCCAGTAGTAGACCTACAGGAATGGGTGGCTACACCTTC. As protein: CASSRPTGMGGYTF.

J is TRBJ2-7 and V is TRBV30; D unresolved. The CDR3 has 14 amino acids. In germline, CDR1 is GTSNPN, CDR2 SVGIG (reference sequence). V was cut by 0 bases and J by 3 bases, with 12 bases left in between. CDR3 region: CAWSVHPLSYEQYF. The DNA for the CDR3 is TGTGCCTGGAGTGTGCATCCTTTAAGCTACGAGCAGTACTTC.

V gene TRBV20-1 combines with J gene TRBJ2-7; 12 bases map to TRBD1. Per germline, CDR1 DFQATT and CDR2 SNEGSKA (reference sequence). J gave up 2 bases and V 3 bases, and 8 bases lay outside the gene matches. The CDR3 spans 16 residues. CDR3 in DNA: TGCAGTGCTAGTACGGGACAGGGGGCCTTGACCTACGAGCAGTACTTC. This translates into CSASTGQGALTYEQYF.